The present entry profiles one T cell receptor (beta chain) with its context. In the original workflow: Amplifying reference gene primers gave estimates of nucleated cell counts. TCRdb's table, derived via immunoSEQ multiplex PCR, lists solely in-frame clones and lacks some. Clone size and V and J calls were adopted from that table, with D and trimming inferred from the DNA. Among approximately 240,000 clones listed, under 85% were seen once. The CDR3 consists of 14 residues. V was cut by 3 bases and J by 0 bases, with 9 bases left in between. From germline, CDR1 is SGHNT and CDR2 YYREEE (reference sequence). This specimen comes from a study of blood T cell repertoires in COVID-19. In the study overall: COVID-19 samples from acute and convalescent phases originated in the United States, Italy and Spain. In each case, the material was cDNA or gDNA derived from T cells, B-cell-depleted T cells, or PBMCs.

The receptor's source is a woman aged 25 to 45 with COVID-19, enrolled during active disease. The sample was peripheral blood. This chain uses TRBV5-4 with TRBJ1-2; no firm D call. Here the CDR3 reads CASSSKLTNYGYTF. The CDR3 nucleotides are TGTGCCAGCAGCTCTAAGCTGACTAACTATGGCTACACCTTC.